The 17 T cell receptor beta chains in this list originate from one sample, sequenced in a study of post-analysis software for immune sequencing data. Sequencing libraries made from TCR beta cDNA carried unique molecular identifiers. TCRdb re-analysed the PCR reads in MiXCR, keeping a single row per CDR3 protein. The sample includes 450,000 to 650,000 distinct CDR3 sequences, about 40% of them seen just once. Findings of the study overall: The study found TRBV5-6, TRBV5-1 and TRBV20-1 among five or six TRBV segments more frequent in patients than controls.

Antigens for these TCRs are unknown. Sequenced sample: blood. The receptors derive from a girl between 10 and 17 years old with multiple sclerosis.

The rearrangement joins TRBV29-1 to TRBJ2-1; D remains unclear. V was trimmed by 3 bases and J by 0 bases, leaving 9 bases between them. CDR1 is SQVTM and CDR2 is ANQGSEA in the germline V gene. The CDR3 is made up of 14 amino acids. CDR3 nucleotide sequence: TGCAGCGTTGAGGCAGTATCCTCCTACAATGAGCAGTTCTTC. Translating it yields CSVEAVSSYNEQFF.

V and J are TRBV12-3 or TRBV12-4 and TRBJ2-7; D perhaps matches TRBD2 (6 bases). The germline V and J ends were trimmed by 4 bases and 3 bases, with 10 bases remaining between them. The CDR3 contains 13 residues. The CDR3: CASSSRRDYEQYF. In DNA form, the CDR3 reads TGTGCCAGCAGTTCAAGGCGGGACTACGAGCAGTACTTC.

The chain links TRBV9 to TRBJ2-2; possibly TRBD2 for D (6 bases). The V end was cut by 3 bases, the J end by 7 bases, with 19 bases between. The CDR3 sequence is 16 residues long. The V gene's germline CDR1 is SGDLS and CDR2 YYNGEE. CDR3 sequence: CASSAGGSRTGGELFF. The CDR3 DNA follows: TGTGCCAGCAGCGCCGGAGGGAGCAGAACGGGCGGGGAGCTGTTTTTT.

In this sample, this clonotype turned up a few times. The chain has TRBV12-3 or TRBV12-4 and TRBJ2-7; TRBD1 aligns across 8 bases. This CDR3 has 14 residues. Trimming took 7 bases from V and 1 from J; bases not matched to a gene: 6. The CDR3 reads CASMPGTGSYEQYF. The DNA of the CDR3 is TGTGCCAGCATGCCCGGGACAGGTTCCTACGAGCAGTACTTC.

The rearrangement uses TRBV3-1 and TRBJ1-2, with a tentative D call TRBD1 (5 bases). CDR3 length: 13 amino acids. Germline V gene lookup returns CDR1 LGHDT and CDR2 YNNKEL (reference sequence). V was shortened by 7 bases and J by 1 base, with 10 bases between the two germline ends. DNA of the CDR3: TGTGCCAGCACCACTGGGGGTAACTATGGCTACACCTTC. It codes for CASTTGGNYGYTF.

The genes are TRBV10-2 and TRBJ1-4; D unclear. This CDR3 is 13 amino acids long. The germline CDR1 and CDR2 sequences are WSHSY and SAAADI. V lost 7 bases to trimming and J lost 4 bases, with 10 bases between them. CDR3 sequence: CASNRGDNEKLFF. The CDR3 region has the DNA TGCGCCAGCAACCGCGGGGATAATGAAAAACTGTTTTTT.

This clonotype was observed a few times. For the CDR3, the DNA is TGTGCCAGCAGTGAATTGGACAGCGGTCAGCCCCAGCATTTT. As protein: CASSELDSGQPQHF. V and J are TRBV6-1 and TRBJ1-5; weak D call: TRBD1 (6 bases). Germline V gene lookup returns CDR1 MNHNS and CDR2 SASEGT. The CDR3 consists of 14 residues. Trimming removed 2 bases from V and 6 bases from J, with 11 bases in between.

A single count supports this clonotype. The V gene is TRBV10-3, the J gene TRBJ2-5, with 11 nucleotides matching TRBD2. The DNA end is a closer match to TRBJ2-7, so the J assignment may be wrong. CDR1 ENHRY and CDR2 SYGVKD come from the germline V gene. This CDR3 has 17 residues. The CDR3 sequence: CAISEASGGPRAYEQYF. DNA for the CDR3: TGTGCCATCAGTGAGGCTAGCGGGGGGCCTAGGGCCTACGAGCAGTACTTC.

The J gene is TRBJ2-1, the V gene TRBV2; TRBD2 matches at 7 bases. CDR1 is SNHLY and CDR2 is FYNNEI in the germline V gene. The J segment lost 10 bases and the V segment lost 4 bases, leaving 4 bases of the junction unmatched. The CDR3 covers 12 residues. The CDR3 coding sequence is TGTGCCAGCAGTGCTAATAGCGGGGAGCAGTTCTTC. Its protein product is CASSANSGEQFF.

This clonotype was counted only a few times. The CDR3 DNA reads as TGCGCCAGCAGCCAAGAGAGCGACTACGAGCAGTACTTC. It specifies CASSQESDYEQYF. The gene calls are TRBV4-1 and TRBJ2-7; no definite D call. The length of the CDR3 is 13 residues. The germline CDR1 and CDR2 sequences are MGHRA and YSYEKL. Trimming stripped 0 bases from V and 3 bases from J, with 6 bases between.

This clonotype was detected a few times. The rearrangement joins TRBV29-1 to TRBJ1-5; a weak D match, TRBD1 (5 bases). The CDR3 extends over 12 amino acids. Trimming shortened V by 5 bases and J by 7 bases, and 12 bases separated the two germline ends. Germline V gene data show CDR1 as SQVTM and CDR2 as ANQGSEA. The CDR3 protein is CSVRNQGQPQHF. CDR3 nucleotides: TGCAGCGTTCGAAATCAGGGCCAGCCCCAGCATTTT.

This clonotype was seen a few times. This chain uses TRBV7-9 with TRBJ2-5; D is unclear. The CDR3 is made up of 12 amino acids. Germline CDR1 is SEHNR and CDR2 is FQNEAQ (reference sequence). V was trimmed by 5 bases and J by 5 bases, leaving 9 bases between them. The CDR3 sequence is CASSPVEETQYF. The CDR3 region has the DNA TGTGCCAGCAGCCCCGTGGAGGAGACCCAGTACTTC.

This CDR3 is CASSLEDSYNSPLHF. The CDR3 coding sequence is TGTGCCAGCAGCTTGGAGGACTCCTATAATTCACCCCTCCACTTT. The rearrangement links TRBV11-2 to TRBJ1-6; D is ambiguous. From germline, CDR1 is SGHAT and CDR2 FQNNGV. The CDR3 length is 15 residues. Trimming shortened V by 3 bases and J by 0 bases, and 6 bases separated the two germline ends.

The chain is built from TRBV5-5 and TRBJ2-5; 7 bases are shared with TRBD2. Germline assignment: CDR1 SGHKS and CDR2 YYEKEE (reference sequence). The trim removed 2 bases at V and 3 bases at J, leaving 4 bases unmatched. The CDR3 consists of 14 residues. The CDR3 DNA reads TGTGCCAGCAGCTTATCCGGGACTAAAGAGACCCAGTACTTC. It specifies CASSLSGTKETQYF.

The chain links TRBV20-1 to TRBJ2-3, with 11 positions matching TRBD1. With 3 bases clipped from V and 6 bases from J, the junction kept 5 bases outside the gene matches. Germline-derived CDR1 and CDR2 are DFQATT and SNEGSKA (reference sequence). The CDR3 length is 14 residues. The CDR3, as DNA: TGCAGTGCTAGGGGGGACAGGGGGTCGGATACGCAGTATTTT. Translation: CSARGDRGSDTQYF.

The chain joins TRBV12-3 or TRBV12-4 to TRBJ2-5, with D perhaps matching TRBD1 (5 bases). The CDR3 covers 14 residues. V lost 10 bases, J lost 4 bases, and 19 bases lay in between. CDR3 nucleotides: TGTGCCAACAGCCGCGAGCCAGGGCTAGAGACCCAGTACTTC. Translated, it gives CANSREPGLETQYF.

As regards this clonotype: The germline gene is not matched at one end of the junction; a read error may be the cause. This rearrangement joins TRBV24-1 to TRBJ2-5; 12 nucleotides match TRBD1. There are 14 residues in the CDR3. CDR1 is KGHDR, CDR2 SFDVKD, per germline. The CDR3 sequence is CATSGDRGLETQCF. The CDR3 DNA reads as TGTGCCACCAGTGGGGACAGGGGGCTAGAGACCCAGTGCTTC.